This T cell receptor (beta chain) came from a study of cytomegalovirus exposure and HLA in healthy donors. Study-wide results and caveats: The classifier reportedly diagnosed cytomegalovirus status with high specificity and sensitivity. Testing in vitro showed a few CMV-associated chains specific for CMV antigens. According to an earlier analysis, most TCR beta V segments yielded productive rearrangements about 87% or about 30% of the time.

Germline V gene sequence: CDR1 WNHNN, CDR2 SYGVQD (reference sequence). This CDR3 region has 14 residues. V was clipped by 2 bases and J by 5 bases, with 12 bases between them. As concerns this clone: Antigen specificity is unknown.

PCR amplification relied on 60 Vbeta primers (plus 13 Jbeta primers). Per the authors' pipeline: There were about 80 million unique TCR beta chains by a later count, and approximately 10 million of them were shared. Here immunoSEQ multiplex PCR was the method, and the copy in TCRdb shows in-frame clones only, minus some. V and J calls and clone size come straight from that table; D and trimming were deduced from the DNA. The repertoire table contains approximately 43,000 clones. The clonotype originates from a woman in her twenties or thirties in good health and CMV-seronegative. The specimen sequenced was PBMCs. The chain uses TRBV10-1 and TRBJ2-5; D possibly corresponds to TRBD2 (6 bases). CDR3 bases: TGCGCCAGCAGTGAGCCCGGGAGTCTGGAGACCCAGTACTTC. Translating gives CASSEPGSLETQYF.